This is a list of T cell receptor beta chains from one sample in a study of T cell repertoires in cytomegalovirus infection. MiXCR, applied by TCRdb to the reads, yields one record per CDR3 protein. The table includes roughly 600,000 distinct CDR3 sequences, 20% to 25% detected once. The sequenced sample was CD8+ T cells from PBMCs. The receptors derive from a human donor in good health (CMV status not recorded). Some clones in this sample may be carry-over from other donors' samples. CDR3s include the opening cysteine and the closing phenylalanine or tryptophan. Each record gives: V gene, CDR3 protein.

>TRBV6-2/TRBV6-3
CASSSAAMNTEAFF
>TRBV28
CASSREWGAITREPNTGELFF
>TRBV7-9
CASLKAGTVFQETQYF
>TRBV2
CASIGTPNTGELFF
>TRBV4-2
CASSQGGGVTTEAFF
>TRBV12-3/TRBV12-4
CASTPPSHNEQFF
>TRBV7-9
CASSPEQSTGELFF
>TRBV7-8
CASSWGLAVNHEQFF
>TRBV28
CASRAPLSSYNEQFF
>TRBV12-3/TRBV12-4
CASSPIQSEQFF
>TRBV29-1
CSVDRGIETQYF
>TRBV7-6
CASSLGGQGSTEAFF
>TRBV12-3/TRBV12-4
CASRRIEAINEKLFF
>TRBV12-3/TRBV12-4
CASSSGTRPGETQYF
>TRBV29-1
CSVYRPGQNSYEQYF
>TRBV27
CASSWGGGGEAFF
>TRBV7-9
CASSPLTGWGTDTQYF
>TRBV6-5
CASMPRIRDRAKNIQYF
>TRBV20-1
CSARPRAAPYGYTF
>TRBV2
CASTPPGSETQYF
>TRBV27
CASSFWAMPTGTTYNEQFF